This T cell receptor beta chain is drawn from a study of T cells of healthy individuals. TCRdb re-analysed the 5' RACE reads in MiXCR, keeping a single row per CDR3 protein. This sample carries over 95,000 distinct CDR3 sequences, about 16% of them seen once, and the ten largest clones take around 6.5%. This CDR3 is built from 16 residues. Trimming cost V 4 bases and J 4 bases, with 19 bases left between them. Germline CDR1 is LNHNV and CDR2 is YYDKDF (reference sequence). This clonotype appeared many times. The V call is TRBV15, the J call TRBJ1-2, with D perhaps matching TRBD1 (6 bases). This receptor was obtained from a human donor in good health. The chain's CDR3 is CATSTTILPGAYGYTF. The CDR3 DNA sequence: TGTGCCACCAGCACAACTATCCTACCGGGGGCCTATGGCTACACCTTC.